Below, one TCR beta chain is given with its context. Antigen specificity is unknown. This sample was taken from a study of siplizumab effects on memory and regulatory T cells. Findings and caveats of the study: Only a minor fraction of alloreactive clones mapped to unstimulated subsets. Roughly 75-97% of proliferating clones (CD4+ or CD8+) could not be assigned a naive or memory phenotype. Naive T cells apparently outstripped memory cells in diversity and seemed major alloresponse contributors. Among sequences traceable to unstimulated CD4+ memory cells, alloreactive ones were significantly reduced by siplizumab.

V was cut by 2 bases and J by 5 bases, with 12 bases left in between. Germline CDR1 reads SEHNR; CDR2 reads FQNEAQ (reference sequence). CDR3 length: 15 residues. Sequenced by immunoSEQ multiplex PCR; TCRdb stores in-frame clones only, minus some. The sample lists 75,000 to 100,000 clones; 85% to 95% were seen once. The sequencing sample was made of non-Treg CD4+ T cells sorted from blood. This chain joins TRBV7-9 and TRBJ2-2, with D perhaps given as TRBD1 or TRBD2 (5 bases each). This sequence originates from a human donor in good health. The CDR3 loop is CASSLMGTGTGELFF. CDR3 bases: TGTGCCAGCAGCTTAATGGGGACCGGGACCGGGGAGCTGTTTTTT.